The T cell receptor (beta chain) described here comes from a study of cytomegalovirus exposure and HLA in healthy donors. Findings and limits, study-wide: Sequencing depth roughly uniform across donors was assumed in presence/absence analyses. Most TCR sequences were seen very rarely across donors, but some public TCRs occurred in many. Within an earlier analysis, most TCR beta V segments proved productive either about 90% or about 30% of the time.

Germline trimming cut 4 bases from V and 6 bases from J; bases unmatched to any gene: 7. This CDR3 contains 15 residues. The germline V gene encodes CDR1 SGHRS and CDR2 YFSETQ. A remark on this clone: Its antigen is currently unknown.

Vbeta (60) and Jbeta (13) primers were used in the PCR. TCRdb's table, derived via immunoSEQ multiplex PCR, lists solely in-frame clones and lacks some. The sample lists about 110,000 clones, roughly 12% occurring once. This chain joins TRBV5-1 and TRBJ2-3; the match to TRBD2 covers 11 bases. Sample: PBMCs. This receptor was taken from a man aged 35-49 years in good health and CMV-seropositive. The CDR3: CASSPTSGSADTQYF. CDR3 DNA: TGCGCCAGCAGCCCTACTAGCGGGAGCGCCGATACGCAGTATTTT.